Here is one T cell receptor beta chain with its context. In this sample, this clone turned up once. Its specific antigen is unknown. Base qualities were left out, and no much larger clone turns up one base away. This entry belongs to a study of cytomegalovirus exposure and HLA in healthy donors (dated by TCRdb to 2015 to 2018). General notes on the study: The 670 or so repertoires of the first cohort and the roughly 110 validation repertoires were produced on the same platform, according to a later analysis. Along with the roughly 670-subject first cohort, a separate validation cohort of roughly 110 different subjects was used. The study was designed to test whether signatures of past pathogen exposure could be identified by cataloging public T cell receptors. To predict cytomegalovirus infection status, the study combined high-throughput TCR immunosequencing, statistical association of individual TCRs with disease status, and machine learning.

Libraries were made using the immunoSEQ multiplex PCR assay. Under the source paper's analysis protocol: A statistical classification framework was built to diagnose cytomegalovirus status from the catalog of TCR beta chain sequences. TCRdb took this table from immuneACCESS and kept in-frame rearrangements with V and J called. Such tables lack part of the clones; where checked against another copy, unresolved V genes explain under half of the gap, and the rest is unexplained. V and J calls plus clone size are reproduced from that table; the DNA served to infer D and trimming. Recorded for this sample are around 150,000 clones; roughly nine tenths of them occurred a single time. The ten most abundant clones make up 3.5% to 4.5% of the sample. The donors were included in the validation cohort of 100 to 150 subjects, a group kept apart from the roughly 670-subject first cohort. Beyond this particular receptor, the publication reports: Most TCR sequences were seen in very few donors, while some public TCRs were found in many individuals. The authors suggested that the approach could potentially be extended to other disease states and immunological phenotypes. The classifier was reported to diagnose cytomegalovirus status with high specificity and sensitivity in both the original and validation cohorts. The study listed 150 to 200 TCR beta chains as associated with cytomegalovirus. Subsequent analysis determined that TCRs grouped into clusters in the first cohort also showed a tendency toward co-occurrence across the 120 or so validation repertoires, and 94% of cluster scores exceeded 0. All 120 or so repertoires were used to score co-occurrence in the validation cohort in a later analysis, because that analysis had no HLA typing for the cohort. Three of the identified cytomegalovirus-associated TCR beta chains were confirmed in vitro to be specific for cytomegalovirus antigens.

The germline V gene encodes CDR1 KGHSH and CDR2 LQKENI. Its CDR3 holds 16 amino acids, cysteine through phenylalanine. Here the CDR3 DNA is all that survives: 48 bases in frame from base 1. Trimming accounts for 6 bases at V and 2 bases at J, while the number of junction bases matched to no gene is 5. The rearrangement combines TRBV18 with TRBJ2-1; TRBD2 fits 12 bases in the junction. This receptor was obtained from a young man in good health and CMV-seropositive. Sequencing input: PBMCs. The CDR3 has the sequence CASSPSGRAPYNEQFF. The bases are TGTGCCAGCTCCCCTAGCGGGAGGGCCCCCTACAATGAGCAGTTCTTC.